Listed below are T cell receptor beta chains from one sample, sequenced in a study of vaccination effects on CD4 cells after COVID-19. Generated by immunoSEQ multiplex PCR, the TCRdb table keeps only in-frame clones and is missing some. This table has about 63,000 clones, around 75% appearing once. Their antigen targets remain unknown. The sample in question was CD4+ T cells from PBMCs cultured with HCoV-OC43 spike peptides, obtained before COVID-19 vaccination. All receptors derive from a human donor who received a COVID-19 vaccine. CDR3s include the opening cysteine and the closing phenylalanine or tryptophan. A D gene is named only where the DNA matches it firmly. Size is omitted from some rows. Given values are once, few, many or a class for expanded clones.

j_gene | d_gene | v_gene | abundance | CDR3aa | CDR3nt
TRBJ2-3 | - | TRBV10-2 | - | CASRVSLSTDTQYF | TGCGCCAGCAGAGTCTCTCTAAGCACAGATACGCAGTATTTT
TRBJ2-5 | - | TRBV30 | - | CAWSVRGVSETQYF | TGTGCCTGGAGTGTACGCGGAGTTTCGGAGACCCAGTACTTC
TRBJ2-2 | TRBD2 | TRBV5-1 | once | CASSLEEARGWAGELFF | TGCGCCAGCAGCTTGGAAGAGGCGCGGGGGTGGGCCGGGGAGCTGTTTTTT
TRBJ1-2 | TRBD1 | TRBV2 | - | CASSRVGTGYGYTF | TGTGCCAGCAGCCGCGTAGGGACAGGGTATGGCTACACCTTC
TRBJ1-1 | - | TRBV24-1 | - | CATSVGRDDNEAFF | TGTGCCACCAGTGTGGGCAGGGACGATAATGAAGCTTTCTTT
TRBJ1-3 | - | TRBV14 | - | CASSQSRAASGNTIYF | TGTGCCAGCAGCCAATCCCGGGCTGCATCCGGAAACACCATATATTTT
TRBJ2-5 | TRBD2 | TRBV5-8 | once | CASSLSGGIQETQYF | TGTGCCAGCAGCTTGAGCGGGGGGATCCAAGAGACCCAGTACTTC
TRBJ1-6 | - | TRBV15 | - | CATSRGGRNSPLHF | TGTGCCACCAGCAGAGGGGGCCGTAATTCACCCCTCCACTTT
TRBJ2-6 | - | TRBV19 | - | CASTIVTGTGANVLTF | TGTGCCAGTACTATTGTTACGGGTACCGGGGCCAACGTCCTGACTTTC
TRBJ1-1 | - | TRBV6-6 | - | CASSYSGIAEAFF | TGTGCCAGCAGTTACTCGGGGATCGCTGAAGCTTTCTTT
TRBJ1-2 | TRBD1 | TRBV7-2 | few | CASSRTGQAHGYTF | TGTGCCAGCAGCCGTACGGGACAGGCCCATGGCTACACCTTC
TRBJ1-5 | - | TRBV9 | - | CASSVAGYQPQHF | TGTGCCAGCAGCGTGGCGGGGTATCAGCCCCAGCATTTT
TRBJ1-1 | - | TRBV5-1 | few | CASSFDGGLNTEAFF | TGCGCCAGCAGCTTCGACGGGGGGCTGAACACTGAAGCTTTCTTT
TRBJ1-5 | - | TRBV6-5 | few | CASATGANQPQHF | TGTGCCAGCGCAACGGGGGCAAATCAGCCCCAGCATTTT
TRBJ2-3 | - | TRBV10-1 | few | CASSEFLSTDTQYF | TGCGCCAGCAGTGAGTTTCTCAGCACAGATACGCAGTATTTT
TRBJ1-2 | - | TRBV19 | - | CASSAEDYGYTF | TGTGCCAGTAGTGCAGAAGACTATGGCTACACCTTC
TRBJ2-2 | - | TRBV6-1 | once | CASSEFWGTRELFF | TGTGCCAGCAGTGAATTTTGGGGAACCAGGGAGCTGTTTTTT
TRBJ1-1 | TRBD1 | TRBV3-1/TRBV3-2 | - | CASSQGQGLGTEAFF | TGTGCCAGCAGCCAAGGACAGGGGCTGGGAACTGAAGCTTTCTTT
TRBJ1-6 | - | TRBV6-2/TRBV6-3 | once | CASSYSLTGHLSSYNSPLHF | TGTGCCAGCAGTTACTCACTAACGGGACATCTGAGCTCCTATAATTCACCCCTCCACTTT
TRBJ2-1 | TRBD2 | TRBV5-1 | - | CASSPIRGGDEQFF | TGCGCCAGCAGCCCGATCCGGGGGGGCGATGAGCAGTTCTTC
TRBJ2-3 | - | TRBV7-3 | - | CASSLDPSTDTQYF | TGTGCCAGCAGCCTAGACCCGAGCACAGATACGCAGTATTTT